This T cell receptor beta chain was identified in a study of OX40 agonist ivuxolimab in advanced cancers. Overall study: Ivuxolimab was administered intravenously to patients at 0.01 to 10 mg/kg every 2 weeks.

Germline V gene data show CDR1 as SQVTM and CDR2 as ANQGSEA. V was clipped by 7 bases and J by 5 bases, with 20 bases between them. This CDR3 has 14 residues. TCRdb's copy holds only in-frame clones and misses some; the assay was immunoSEQ multiplex PCR. The data show about 83,000 clones, about 88% seen once. The TCR was taken from an adult with an advanced solid tumor such as melanoma, head and neck, liver or kidney cancer. Sequences were derived from CD4+ or CD8+ T cells sorted from blood, sampled in a trial of the OX40 agonist ivuxolimab. This chain links TRBV29-1 with TRBJ2-5; D is possibly TRBD1 (7 bases). The CDR3 sequence is CSAGPEGAGETQYF. CDR3 bases: TGCAGCGCTGGCCCGGAGGGGGCGGGTGAGACCCAGTACTTC.